These T cell receptor beta chains were read from a single sample in a study of STAT5B mutations in CD4+ large granular lymphocyte leukemia. Here immunoSEQ multiplex PCR was the method, and the copy in TCRdb shows in-frame clones only, minus some. The sample gives about 32,000 clones, 60% to 80% of which show up once; roughly 0.43% is in the top ten. Specimen: CD4+ T cells from blood buffy coats. The receptor set was obtained from a human donor in good health. Each CDR3 is given with its conserved first and last residue. Each record gives: J gene, V gene, clone size, D gene, CDR3 DNA, CDR3 protein. A D gene is named only where the DNA matches it firmly. The listing skips clone size in some rows; elsewhere it reads once, few, many or a size class.

TRBJ1-2 TRBV7-9 NA NA TGTGCCAGCAGCAGGCCCGAAAGGGGCTATGGCTACACCTTC CASSRPERGYGYTF
TRBJ1-2 TRBV7-2 few NA TGTGCCAGCAGCTCATGGGGGCAGAAAGCCTATGGCTACACCTTC CASSSWGQKAYGYTF
TRBJ2-5 TRBV11-3 NA NA TGTGCCAGCAGCCGCTCCTCGGGCTTCCAAGAGACCCAGTACTTC CASSRSSGFQETQYF
TRBJ2-3 TRBV6-5 NA NA TGTGCCAGCAGGTCCACAGATACGCAGTATTTT CASRSTDTQYF
TRBJ2-6 TRBV19 NA NA TGTGCCAGTAGTATAGACCAGGGAGCAGGGGCCAACGTCCTGACTTTC CASSIDQGAGANVLTF
TRBJ1-1 TRBV20-1 few NA TGCAGTGCTAGCCCCGCCGTCAGCGCTTTCTTT CSASPAVSAFF
TRBJ1-3 TRBV30 NA NA TGTGCCTGGAGTTGGAGGACAAATGGAAACACCATATATTTT CAWSWRTNGNTIYF
TRBJ2-3 TRBV4-1 NA NA TGCGCCAGCAGCCAAGATGCCGGATCCTCGCGGGGAGATACGCAGTATTTT CASSQDAGSSRGDTQYF
TRBJ2-3 TRBV7-2 NA NA TGTGCCAGCAGCCCCGACTCTTTGGGCACAGATACGCAGTATTTT CASSPDSLGTDTQYF
TRBJ2-5 TRBV5-1 NA NA TGCGCCAGCAGCTCCGACGGCGCTACAACCCAGTACTTC CASSSDGATTQYF
TRBJ1-2 TRBV7-9 NA NA TGTGCCAGCAGCTTAAACGGCCCCTATGGCTACACCTTC CASSLNGPYGYTF
TRBJ2-5 TRBV4-1 NA TRBD2 TGCGCCAGCAGCCAAGACCCGGGGACTAGCGGGGGGAGGGAGACCCAGTACTTC CASSQDPGTSGGRETQYF
TRBJ1-2 TRBV2 NA NA TGTGCCGGGGGTTTAGGGTGGTATGGCTACACCTTC CAGGLGWYGYTF
TRBJ2-1 TRBV7-2 NA NA TGTGCCAGCAGCCCACAATCGACAGGCTACAATGAGCAGTTCTTC CASSPQSTGYNEQFF
TRBJ2-7 TRBV5-6 NA NA TGTGCCAGCAGCGTAGCAGGCAGGATATACGAGCAGTACTTC CASSVAGRIYEQYF